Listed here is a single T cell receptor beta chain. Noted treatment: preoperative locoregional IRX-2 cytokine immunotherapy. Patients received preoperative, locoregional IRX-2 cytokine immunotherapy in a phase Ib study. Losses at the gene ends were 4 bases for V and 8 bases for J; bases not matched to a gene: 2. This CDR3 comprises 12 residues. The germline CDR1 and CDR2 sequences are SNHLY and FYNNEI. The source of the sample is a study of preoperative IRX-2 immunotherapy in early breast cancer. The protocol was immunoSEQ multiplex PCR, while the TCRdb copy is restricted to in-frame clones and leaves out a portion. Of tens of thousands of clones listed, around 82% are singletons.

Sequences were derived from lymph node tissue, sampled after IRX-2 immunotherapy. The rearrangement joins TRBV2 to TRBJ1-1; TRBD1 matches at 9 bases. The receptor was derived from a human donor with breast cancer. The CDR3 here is CASSVDRGEAFF. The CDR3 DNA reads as TGTGCCAGCAGTGTGGACAGGGGAGAAGCTTTCTTT.